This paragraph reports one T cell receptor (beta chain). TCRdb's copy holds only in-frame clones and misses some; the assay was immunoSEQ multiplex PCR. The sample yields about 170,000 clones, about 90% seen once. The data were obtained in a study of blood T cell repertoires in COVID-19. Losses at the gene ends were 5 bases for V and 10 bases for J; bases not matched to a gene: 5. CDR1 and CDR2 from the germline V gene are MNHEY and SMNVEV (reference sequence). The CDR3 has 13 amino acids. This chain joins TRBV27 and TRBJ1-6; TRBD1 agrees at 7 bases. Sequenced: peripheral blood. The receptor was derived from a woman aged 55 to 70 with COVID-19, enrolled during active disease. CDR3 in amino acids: CASSRQGRSPLHF. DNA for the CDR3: TGTGCCAGCAGTAGACAGGGTAGGTCACCCCTCCACTTT.